The present TCR beta chain was sequenced within a study of T cells expressing NK-cell markers (TCRdb year 2020). Regarding the complete study: In sorted CD3+CD56+NKG2C+, CD3+CD56+NKG2C- and CD3+CD56-NKG2C+ T-cell subsets from several donors, TCR beta-chain repertoires were profiled. Among the eight sequenced donors, only one was HCMV-seronegative, while the other seven were HCMV-seropositive. The study sequenced eight donors, all healthy volunteers chosen at random: three men and five women. Sequencing of the libraries produced 2 x 150 bp reads on Illumina HiSeq 2000/2500, MiSeq or NextSeq. What the study reported, not specific to this receptor: Those dominant clonotypes were again the most abundant among CD3+CD56-NKG2C+ cells in several donors, at roughly 28.3-60.1%. In six or seven donors, the dominant CD3+CD56+NKG2C+ clonotypes ranked among the top 10 CD8+ clonotypes, making up roughly 1.0-8% of CD8+ T cells. Whether the expanded NKG2C-expressing T cell clones were specific for HCMV antigens remained unclear.

From the cysteine through the phenylalanine, the CDR3 covers 18 amino acids. The protein alone is recorded here. For CDR1 and CDR2, the germline V gene (reference sequence) lists LNHDA and SQIVND. A commercial ELISA kit detecting HCMV-specific IgG in serum was used to determine HCMV serostatus. Peripheral blood mononuclear cells were isolated from blood by Ficoll density gradient centrifugation. Comment on this clonotype: Its target antigen remains unknown.

Sequenced using an Illumina HiSeq 2000. The TCR beta cDNA libraries were made using 5'RACE template switching, a step that added both a universal primer site and unique molecular identifiers. cDNA synthesis was primed from the TCR beta constant segment, followed by two successive PCR amplification steps. As for how the authors treated the data: Reads were demultiplexed and grouped by UMI with MIGEC, and clonotypes were assembled and quantified with MiTCR. To exclude erroneous sequences, any TCR cDNA sequence not supported by at least two reads was discarded. The tcR package was used for downstream repertoire analysis, and clonotypes were matched across fractions by CDR3 nucleotide sequence plus V segment. VDJmatch was used to annotate antigen specificity against VDJdb, with one amino acid substitution in CDR3 permitted. Each CDR3 protein sequence appears as one entry after TCRdb reprocessed the reads, and no DNA is included. TCRdb, not the original authors, processed these V and J calls. The sample's table lists a count of about 190,000 distinct CDR3 sequences. Over 20% of the sample rests with the top ten.

The sample was blood T cells: a sorted CD56 or NKG2C T cell subset, CD4+ or CD8+ T cells, or bulk PBMC T cells (not recorded which). The chain uses TRBV19 and TRBJ1-5. This clonotype was sampled from a man between 18 and 69 years old in good health. The CDR3 region: CASSIARMGGLGNQPQHF.